The source of this T cell receptor (beta chain) is a study of blood T cell repertoires in COVID-19. Looking at the study overall: Specimens from acute and convalescent COVID-19 originated in the United States, Italy and Spain. In each case, the material was cDNA or gDNA derived from T cells, B-cell-depleted T cells, or PBMCs.

Original analysis: Estimation of nucleated cell counts was performed using reference gene primer amplification. This table comes from immunoSEQ multiplex PCR, and its TCRdb copy is limited to in-frame clones, with some not included. D and trimming were read from the DNA, whereas the V and J calls and clone size are those reported in that table. The repertoire holds 110,000 or so clones, with more than 85% as singletons. CDR1 is SGHTA and CDR2 is FQGNSA in the germline V gene. The ends lost 6 bases at V and 6 bases at J; junction bases unmatched: 7. The CDR3 covers 15 residues. The chain uses TRBV7-2 and TRBJ2-7; 14 bases map to TRBD2. The clonotype originates from a human donor with acute or convalescent COVID-19. The donor label of this sample is uncertain. Sequenced material: peripheral blood. CDR3 residues: CASRVTSGGAGEQYF. DNA for the CDR3: TGTGCCAGCAGAGTGACTAGCGGGGGGGCAGGCGAGCAGTACTTC. Looking up the rest from reference TRBV7-2 and TRBJ2-7 gives the full variable domain: GAGVSQSPSNKVTEKGKDVELRCDPISGHTALYWYRQSLGQGLEFLIYFQGNSAPDKSGLPSDRFSAERTGGSVSTLTIQRTQQEDSAVYLCASRVTSGGAGEQYFGPGTRLTVT.